The T cell receptor beta chain under discussion was sequenced for a study of T cell repertoires in cytomegalovirus infection. Across the study: From public TCR beta signatures came an indication of both CMV infection and matching HLA type. Study-wide points: In two of eight donors, the top clonotype was HLA-C-restricted CMV-specific. Cumulative frequency of public TCR beta families picked out carriers of CMV plus the relevant HLA.

Each CDR3 protein gets one entry after TCRdb re-called the reads with MiXCR. The sample gives about 280,000 distinct CDR3 sequences, roughly 21% of which show up once; roughly a fifth is in the top ten. Trimming left V 3 bases short and J 4 bases short, with 4 bases between. The germline gives CDR1 SGDLS, CDR2 YYNGEE. CDR3 length: 12 residues. About this clonotype itself: The antigen remains unidentified.

The sample here was cultured PBMCs, taken from culture after CMV antigen stimulation. The chain is built from TRBV9 and TRBJ1-4; D gene ambiguous. This clonotype originated in a human donor in good health (CMV status not recorded). Some clones in this sample may be carry-over from other donors' samples. CDR3 loop: CASSGLNEKLFF. CDR3 DNA sequence: TGTGCCAGCAGCGGACTTAATGAAAAACTGTTTTTT.